The TCR beta chain described here comes from a study of regulatory T cells in long-lasting Graves disease. With iRepertoire HTBI primers and Arm-PCR of CDR3 regions, TCR beta libraries were built. A single record per CDR3 protein comes from TCRdb applying MiXCR to the multiplex PCR reads. The data contain 250,000 or so distinct CDR3 sequences, around a sixth of them singletons. This clonotype was found many times. Documented time point: newly diagnosed GD, antithyroid drugs for less than 3 months. After RNA was extracted from PBMCs, the TCR library was made from it. The CDR3 is 13 amino acids. V lost 6 bases to trimming and J lost 5 bases, with 13 bases between them. CDR1 is SEHNR, CDR2 FQNEAQ, per germline (reference sequence). These data also formed part of another study, on T cells in Graves' hyperthyroidism and ophthalmopathy. That publication notes: Diagnosis of hyperthyroidism was new in patients aged 18 to 65, and its duration was under 2 months. Diagnoses were made from clinical symptoms, serum measures (thyroxine and TRAb), thyroid ultrasound and orbital computed tomography. TCR CDR3 regions were first amplified by RT-PCR with HTBI primers. Among thyroid clonotypes expanded above 0.001, most also appeared in blood.

Specimen: peripheral blood mononuclear cells (PBMCs), collected at new diagnosis, from a patient treated with antithyroid drugs. J is TRBJ2-5 and V is TRBV7-9; TRBD2 is a possible D gene (7 bases). The clonotype comes from a woman aged 25 to 45 with Graves disease. The CDR3 loop is CASRPGEGETQYF. CDR3 DNA sequence: TGTGCCAGCAGGCCAGGGGAGGGGGAGACCCAGTACTTC.